The clone carrying this T cell receptor (beta chain) occurred a few times. Its antigen remains unknown. The table came from immunoSEQ multiplex PCR; TCRdb's copy has only in-frame clones and leaves some out. Of approximately 150,000 clones in the sample, 90% are singletons; the top ten hold about 6%. CDR3 length: 11 residues. Germline-derived CDR1 and CDR2 are SGHRS and YFSETQ. Between the trimmed V and J ends, which lost 3 bases and 4 bases, there was a span of 4 bases. The source of the sample is a study of T cell responses to AZD1222 COVID-19 vaccine. Findings of the study overall: Samples come after the peak T cell response, not at day 14. It should be noted that donors were predominantly white British and more often female, and clonal diversity was possibly underestimated.

V and J are TRBV5-1 and TRBJ1-2; D not certain. The source material was peripheral blood, sampled 28 days after the second AZD1222 dose. This TCR derives from an adult who received the AZD1222 COVID-19 vaccine. The chain's CDR3 is CASSSPYGYTF. CDR3 in DNA: TGCGCCAGCAGCTCCCCCTATGGCTACACCTTC.